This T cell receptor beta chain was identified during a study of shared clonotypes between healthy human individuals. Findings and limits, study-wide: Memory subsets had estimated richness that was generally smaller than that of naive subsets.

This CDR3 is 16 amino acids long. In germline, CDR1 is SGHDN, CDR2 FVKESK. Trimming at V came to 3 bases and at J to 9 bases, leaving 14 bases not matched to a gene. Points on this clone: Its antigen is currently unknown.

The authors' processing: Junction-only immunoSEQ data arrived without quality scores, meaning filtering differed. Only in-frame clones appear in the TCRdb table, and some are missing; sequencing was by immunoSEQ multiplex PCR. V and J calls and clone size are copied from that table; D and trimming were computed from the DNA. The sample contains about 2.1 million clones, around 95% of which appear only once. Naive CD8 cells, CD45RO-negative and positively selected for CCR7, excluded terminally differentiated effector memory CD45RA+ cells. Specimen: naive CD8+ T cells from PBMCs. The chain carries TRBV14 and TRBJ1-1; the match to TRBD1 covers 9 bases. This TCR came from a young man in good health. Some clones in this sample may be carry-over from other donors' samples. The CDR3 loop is CASSHSDLDRGKKAFF. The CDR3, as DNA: TGTGCCAGCAGCCACAGTGATCTAGACAGGGGGAAGAAAGCTTTCTTT. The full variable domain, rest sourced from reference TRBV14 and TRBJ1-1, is EAGVTQFPSHSVIEKGQTVTLRCDPISGHDNLYWYRRVMGKEIKFLLHFVKESKQDESGMPNNRFLAERTGGTYSTLKVQPAELEDSGVYFCASSHSDLDRGKKAFFGQGTRLTVV.